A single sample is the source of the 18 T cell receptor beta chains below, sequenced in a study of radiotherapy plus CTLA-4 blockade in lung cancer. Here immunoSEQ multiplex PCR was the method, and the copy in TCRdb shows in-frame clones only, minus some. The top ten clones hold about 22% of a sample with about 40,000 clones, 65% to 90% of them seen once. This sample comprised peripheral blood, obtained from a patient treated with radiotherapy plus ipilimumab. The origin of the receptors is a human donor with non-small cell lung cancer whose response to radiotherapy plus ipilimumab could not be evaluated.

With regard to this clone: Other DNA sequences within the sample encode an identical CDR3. CDR3 region: CASTLGQGHSPLHF. In nucleotides, the CDR3 is TGTGCCAGCACCCTGGGACAGGGGCATTCACCCCTCCACTTT. The chain uses TRBV7-9 and TRBJ1-6, with 10 bases aligning to TRBD1. Germline loops: CDR1 SEHNR, CDR2 FQNEAQ (reference sequence). There are 14 residues in the CDR3. The ends lost 7 bases at V and 8 bases at J; junction bases unmatched: 5. Combining the CDR3 with reference TRBV7-9 and TRBJ1-6 gives the whole variable domain DTGVSQNPRHKITKRGQNVTFRCDPISEHNRLYWYRQTLGQGPEFLTYFQNEAQLEKSRLLSDRFSAERPKGSFSTLEIQRTEQGDSAMYLCASTLGQGHSPLHFGNGTRLTVT.

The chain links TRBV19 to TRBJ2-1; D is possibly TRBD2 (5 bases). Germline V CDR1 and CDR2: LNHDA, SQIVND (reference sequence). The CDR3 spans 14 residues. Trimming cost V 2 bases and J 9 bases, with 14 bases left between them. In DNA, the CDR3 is TGTGCCAGTAGTATATCACGGGGATTCGGTGAGCAGTTCTTC. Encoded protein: CASSISRGFGEQFF.

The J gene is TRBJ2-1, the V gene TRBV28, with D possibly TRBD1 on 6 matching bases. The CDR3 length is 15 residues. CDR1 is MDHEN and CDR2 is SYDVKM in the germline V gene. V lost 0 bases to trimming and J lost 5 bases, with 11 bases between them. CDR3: CASSLWGANHNEQFF. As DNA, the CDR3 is TGTGCCAGCAGTTTATGGGGGGCCAACCACAATGAGCAGTTCTTC.

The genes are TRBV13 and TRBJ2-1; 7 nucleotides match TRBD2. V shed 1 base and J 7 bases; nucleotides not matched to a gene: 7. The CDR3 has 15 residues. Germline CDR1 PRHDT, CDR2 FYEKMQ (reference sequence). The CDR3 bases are TGTGCCAGCAGCTTAGTCGGCGGGAGCAGGAATGAGCAGTTCTTC. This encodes CASSLVGGSRNEQFF. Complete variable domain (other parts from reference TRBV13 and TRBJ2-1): AAGVIQSPRHLIKEKRETATLKCYPIPRHDTVYWYQQGPGQDPQFLISFYEKMQSDKGSIPDRFSAQQFSDYHSELNMSSLELGDSALYFCASSLVGGSRNEQFFGPGTRLTVL.

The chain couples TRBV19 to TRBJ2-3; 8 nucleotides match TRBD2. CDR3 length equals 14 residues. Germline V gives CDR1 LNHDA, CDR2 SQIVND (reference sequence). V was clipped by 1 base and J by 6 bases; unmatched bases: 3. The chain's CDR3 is CASSIAGGADTQYF. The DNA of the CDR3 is TGTGCCAGTAGTATAGCCGGGGGGGCCGATACGCAGTATTTT.

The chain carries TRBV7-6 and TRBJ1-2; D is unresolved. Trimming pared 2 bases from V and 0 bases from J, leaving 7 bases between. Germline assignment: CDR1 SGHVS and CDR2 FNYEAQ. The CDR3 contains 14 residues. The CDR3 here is CASSLNAANYGYTF. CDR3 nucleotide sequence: TGTGCCAGCAGCTTAAACGCAGCTAACTATGGCTACACCTTC.

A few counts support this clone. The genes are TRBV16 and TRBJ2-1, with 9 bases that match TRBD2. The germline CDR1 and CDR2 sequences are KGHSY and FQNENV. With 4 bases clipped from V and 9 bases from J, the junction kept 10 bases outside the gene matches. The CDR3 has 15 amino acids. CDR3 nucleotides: TGTGCCAGCAGCCTTAGGCGGGAGGGCACTTCTGAGCAGTTCTTC. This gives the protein CASSLRREGTSEQFF.

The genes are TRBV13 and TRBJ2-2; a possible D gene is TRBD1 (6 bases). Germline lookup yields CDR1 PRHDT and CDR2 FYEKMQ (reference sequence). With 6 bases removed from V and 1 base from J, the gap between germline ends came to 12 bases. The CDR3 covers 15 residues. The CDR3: CASRKTGMNTGELFF. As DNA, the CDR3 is TGTGCCAGCAGAAAAACAGGGATGAACACCGGGGAGCTGTTTTTT.

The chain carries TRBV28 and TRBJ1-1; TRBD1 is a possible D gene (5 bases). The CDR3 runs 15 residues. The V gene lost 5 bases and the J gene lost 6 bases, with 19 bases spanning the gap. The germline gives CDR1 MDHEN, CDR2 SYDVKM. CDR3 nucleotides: TGTGCCAGCAGTCGCAGCCCCGGGACTACCGCTGAAGCTTTCTTT. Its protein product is CASSRSPGTTAEAFF.

The CDR3 DNA reads as TGTGCCAGCAACAATAGACAGGGTTTAAGTCTGAACGAGCAGTACTTC. Translated: CASNNRQGLSLNEQYF. The rearrangement links TRBV28 to TRBJ2-7, with TRBD1 matching 7 bases. V dropped 7 bases and J dropped 5; count of bases not matched to a gene: 17. The CDR3 extends over 16 amino acids. CDR1 MDHEN and CDR2 SYDVKM come from the germline V gene.

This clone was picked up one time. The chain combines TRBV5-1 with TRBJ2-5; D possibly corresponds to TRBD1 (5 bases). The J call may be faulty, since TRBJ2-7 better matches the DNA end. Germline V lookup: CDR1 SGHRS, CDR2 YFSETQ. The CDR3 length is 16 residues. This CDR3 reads CASSPALGPPTYEQYF. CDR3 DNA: TGCGCCAGCAGCCCCGCCCTGGGGCCGCCAACTTACGAGCAGTACTTC.

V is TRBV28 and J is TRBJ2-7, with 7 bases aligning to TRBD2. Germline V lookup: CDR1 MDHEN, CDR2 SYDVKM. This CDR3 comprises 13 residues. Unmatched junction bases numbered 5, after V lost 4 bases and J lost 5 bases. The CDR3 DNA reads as TGTGCCAGCAGTTCAGCGGGGCGGGACGAGCAGTACTTC. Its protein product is CASSSAGRDEQYF.

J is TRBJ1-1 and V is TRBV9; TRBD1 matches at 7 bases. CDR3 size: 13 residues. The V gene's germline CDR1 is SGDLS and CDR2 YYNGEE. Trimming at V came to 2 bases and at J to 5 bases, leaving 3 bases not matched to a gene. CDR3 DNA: TGTGCCAGCAGCGTCCCAGGGGGTACTGAAGCTTTCTTT. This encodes CASSVPGGTEAFF.

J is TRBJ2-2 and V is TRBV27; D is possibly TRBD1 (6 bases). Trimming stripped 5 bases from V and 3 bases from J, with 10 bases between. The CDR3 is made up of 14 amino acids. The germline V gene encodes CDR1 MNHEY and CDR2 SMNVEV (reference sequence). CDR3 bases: TGTGCCAGCAGTCCGAGACAGGACACCGGGGAGCTGTTTTTT. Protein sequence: CASSPRQDTGELFF.

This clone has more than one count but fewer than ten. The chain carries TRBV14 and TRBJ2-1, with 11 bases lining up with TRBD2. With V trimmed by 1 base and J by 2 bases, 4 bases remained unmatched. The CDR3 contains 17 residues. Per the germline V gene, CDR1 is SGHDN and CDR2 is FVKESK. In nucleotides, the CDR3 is TGTGCCAGCAGCCAAGGGACTAGCGGGTTCACCTACAATGAGCAGTTCTTC. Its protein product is CASSQGTSGFTYNEQFF.

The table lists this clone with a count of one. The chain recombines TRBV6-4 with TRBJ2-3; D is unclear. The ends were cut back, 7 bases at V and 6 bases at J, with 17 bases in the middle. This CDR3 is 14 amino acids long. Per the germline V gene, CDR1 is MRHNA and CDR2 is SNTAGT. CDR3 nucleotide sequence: TGTGCCAGCATTGCGGCAGCCATGATGGATACGCAGTATTTT. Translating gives CASIAAAMMDTQYF.

CDR3 nucleotides: TGTGCCAGCTCACCAGGGCAGGGGGTCTACAATGAGCAGTTCTTC. Encoded protein: CASSPGQGVYNEQFF. The gene calls are TRBV18 and TRBJ2-1, with TRBD1 identical over 7 bases. Germline V gene lookup returns CDR1 KGHSH and CDR2 LQKENI. Trimming cost V 2 bases and J 3 bases; bases outside gene matches: 4. CDR3 size: 15 residues.

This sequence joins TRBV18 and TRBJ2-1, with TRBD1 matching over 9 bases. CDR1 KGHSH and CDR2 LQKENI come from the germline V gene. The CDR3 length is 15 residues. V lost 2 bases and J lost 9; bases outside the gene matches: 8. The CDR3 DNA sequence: TGTGCCAGCTCACCAGTCTCCGGGACAGGGATTGAGCAGTTCTTC. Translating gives CASSPVSGTGIEQFF.